These 8 T cell receptor beta chains share one sample of origin, sequenced in a study of cytomegalovirus exposure and HLA in healthy donors. 13 Jbeta primers and 60 Vbeta primers were used for the PCR. Profiled with immunoSEQ multiplex PCR; TCRdb holds only in-frame clones, not every one. This sample has around 100,000 clones, with 78% found just once. The sample consisted of PBMCs. Receptor source: a woman aged 40 to 50 in good health and CMV-seropositive.

V usage is TRBV7-8 and J usage is TRBJ1-4; D is uncertain. Germline CDR1 and CDR2: SGHVS and FQNEAQ. V was clipped by 4 bases and J by 4 bases, with 10 bases between them. The CDR3 totals 14 residues. CDR3 DNA sequence: TGTGCCAGCAGCTCGAGGTCCCGTAATGAAAAACTGTTTTTT. Its translation: CASSSRSRNEKLFF.

The CDR3 nucleotides read TGTGCCAGCAGTTACCGGGACAGGGGGGAAAAACTGTTTTTT. Encoded protein: CASSYRDRGEKLFF. The chain couples TRBV6-5 to TRBJ1-4; 11 bases line up with TRBD1. The CDR3 sequence is 14 residues long. Unmatched junction bases numbered 1, after V lost 2 bases and J lost 8 bases. CDR1 and CDR2 from the germline V gene are MNHEY and SVGAGI.

The chain joins TRBV30 to TRBJ2-7; D gene unclear. The CDR3 spans 11 residues. Germline values: CDR1 GTSNPN, CDR2 SVGIG (reference sequence). The V end lost 2 bases, the J end lost 6 bases, and 8 bases lay between the germline ends. CDR3 loop: CAWSTGFEQYF. The CDR3 region has the DNA TGTGCCTGGAGTACCGGGTTCGAGCAGTACTTC.

The chain employs TRBV6-8 and TRBJ1-2; no clear D. CDR1 MNHGY and CDR2 SAAAGT come from the germline V gene. This CDR3 spans 13 amino acids. The V and J ends lost 8 bases and 2 bases respectively, with 12 bases between them. The CDR3 DNA reads as TGTGCCAGCCGGGTCCTCTCAAACTATGGCTACACCTTC. Residues: CASRVLSNYGYTF.

V is TRBV9 and J is TRBJ2-7; 13 positions match TRBD2. V gave up 0 bases and J gave up 5 bases; unmatched junction bases: 11. The CDR3 has 18 residues. The V gene's germline CDR1 is SGDLS and CDR2 YYNGEE. The CDR3 region is CASSVGPSGTSGTNEQYF. The CDR3 DNA reads TGTGCCAGCAGCGTAGGCCCATCCGGGACTAGCGGGACCAACGAGCAGTACTTC.

The table lists this clone with a count of one. The CDR3 DNA is TGTGCCAGCAGTTACGGCACAGAATCTAACTATGGCTACACCTTC. Protein sequence: CASSYGTESNYGYTF. The V gene is TRBV6-5, the J gene TRBJ1-2; D unclear. The CDR3 spans 15 residues. Germline assignment: CDR1 MNHEY and CDR2 SVGAGI. V lost 2 bases, J lost 0 bases, and 10 bases lay in between.

The genes are TRBV7-2 and TRBJ1-5; 7 bases are shared with TRBD1. Germline CDR1 reads SGHTA; CDR2 reads FQGNSA. The CDR3 sequence is 15 residues long. The ends lost 5 bases at V and 5 bases at J; junction bases unmatched: 9. CDR3 region: CASSQAGGGDQPQHF. CDR3 coding DNA: TGTGCCAGCAGCCAGGCAGGGGGTGGTGATCAGCCCCAGCATTTT.

This clone has ten or more counts. The chain employs TRBV7-2 and TRBJ2-3, with D hard to call. Germline-derived CDR1 and CDR2 are SGHTA and FQGNSA. This CDR3 is built from 12 residues. The germline V and J ends were trimmed by 5 bases and 6 bases, with 9 bases remaining between them. The chain's CDR3 is CASSPSRDTQYF. Written as DNA, the CDR3 is TGTGCCAGCAGCCCCTCTCGGGATACGCAGTATTTT.